This T cell receptor (beta chain) appears in the sequencing data of a study of early T cells in non-severe SARS-CoV-2 infection. About the study: The chains were unpaired, and the sequenced material was bulk RNA from unsorted whole blood.

This clonotype was seen more than once but under ten times. TCRdb recomputed calls from the 5' RACE reads with MiXCR, one row per CDR3 protein. The sample gives 25,000 to 35,000 distinct CDR3 sequences, roughly 5.1% of which show up once; roughly 2.5% is in the top ten. The sequenced material came from whole blood. This receptor was identified in an adult who was a healthcare worker with PCR-confirmed SARS-CoV-2 infection or an uninfected control (not recorded which).

Written as DNA, the CDR3 is TGTGCCAGCAGCCGCATCATGCCGGGGAGCCTCAACACTGAAGCTTTCTTT. Translation: CASSRIMPGSLNTEAFF. The rearrangement uses TRBV3-1 and TRBJ1-1; D gene unclear. V lost 4 bases and J lost 2, with 20 bases in between. The CDR3 is 17 residues long. Germline CDR1 LGHDT, CDR2 YNNKEL (reference sequence).